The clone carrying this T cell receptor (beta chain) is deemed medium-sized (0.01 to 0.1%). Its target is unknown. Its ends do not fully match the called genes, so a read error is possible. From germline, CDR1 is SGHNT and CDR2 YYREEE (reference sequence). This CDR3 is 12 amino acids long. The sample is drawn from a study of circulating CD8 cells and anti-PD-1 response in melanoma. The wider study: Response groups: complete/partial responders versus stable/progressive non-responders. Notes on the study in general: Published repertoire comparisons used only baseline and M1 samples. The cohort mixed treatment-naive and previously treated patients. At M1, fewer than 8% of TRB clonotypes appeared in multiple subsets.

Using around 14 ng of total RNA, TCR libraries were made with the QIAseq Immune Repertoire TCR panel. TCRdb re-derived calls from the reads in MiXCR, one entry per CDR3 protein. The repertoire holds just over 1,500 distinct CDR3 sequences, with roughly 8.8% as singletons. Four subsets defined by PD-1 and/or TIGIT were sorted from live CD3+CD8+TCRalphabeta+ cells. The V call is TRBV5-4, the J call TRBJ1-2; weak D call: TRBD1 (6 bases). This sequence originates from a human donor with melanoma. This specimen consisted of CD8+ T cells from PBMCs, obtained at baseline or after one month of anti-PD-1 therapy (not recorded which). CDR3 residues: CVSRQGLYGYTF. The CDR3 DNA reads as TGTGTCAGCAGGCAGGGGCTGTATGGCTACACCTTC. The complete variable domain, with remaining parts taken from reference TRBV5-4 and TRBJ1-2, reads ETGVTQSPTHLIKTRGQQVTLRCSSQSGHNTVSWYQQALGQGPQFIFQYYREEENGRGNFPPRFSGLQFPNYSSELNVNALELDDSALYLCVSRQGLYGYTFGSGTRLTVV.